The clone carrying this TCR beta chain was counted between two and nine times. Its target is unknown. A quantitative 5'-RACE method, one with molecular barcodes, was used to make TCR beta libraries. TCRdb re-called the 5' RACE reads through MiXCR, storing one row per CDR3 protein. The data hold 150,000 to 200,000 distinct CDR3 sequences, with roughly 30% observed a single time. This sample is drawn from a study of CD8 T cells in ankylosing spondylitis. V dropped 0 bases and J dropped 11 bases, with 17 bases sitting between them. Germline loops: CDR1 DFQATT, CDR2 SNEGSKA (reference sequence). The CDR3 is 14 amino acids. Study-wide findings and caveats: Clones linked to the disease showed a CD8+ phenotype. They occurred at relatively low frequencies in peripheral blood. Characteristic of ankylosing spondylitis blood, it appeared, was a TCR beta motif comprising about eight highly homologous variants. Matched synovial fluid from ankylosing spondylitis patients was reported to be enriched for disease-linked clones.

Sequenced material: synovial fluid, either unsorted or a sorted T cell fraction (not recorded which). The source of this sequence is a male donor with ankylosing spondylitis. The J gene is TRBJ1-5, the V gene TRBV20-1; D gene uncertain. CDR3 coding DNA: TGCAGTGCTAGAGAGGGCAGATCCGTGAGGGCCCAGCATTTT. Translating gives CSAREGRSVRAQHF.